The sequence of this TCR beta chain was determined in a study of CD8 T cells in ankylosing spondylitis. Findings of the study overall: Blood of patients with ankylosing spondylitis appeared to be characterized by a TCR beta motif of eight highly homologous variants.

In its sample, this clonotype was seen a few times. Its antigen is unidentified. A single record per CDR3 protein comes from TCRdb applying MiXCR to the 5' RACE reads. The sample has approximately 540,000 distinct CDR3 sequences; about 13% are singletons. V lost 7 bases and J lost 8, with 14 bases in between. The CDR3 has 12 residues. The clonotype was recovered from a male donor with ankylosing spondylitis. The J gene is TRBJ1-2, the V gene TRBV12-3 or TRBV12-4, with TRBD1 as a possible D gene (5 bases). Sequenced sample: blood, either unsorted or a sorted T cell fraction (not recorded which). CDR3 protein: CASKKRAGGYTF. The CDR3, as DNA: TGTGCCAGCAAAAAAAGGGCAGGGGGCTACACCTTC.